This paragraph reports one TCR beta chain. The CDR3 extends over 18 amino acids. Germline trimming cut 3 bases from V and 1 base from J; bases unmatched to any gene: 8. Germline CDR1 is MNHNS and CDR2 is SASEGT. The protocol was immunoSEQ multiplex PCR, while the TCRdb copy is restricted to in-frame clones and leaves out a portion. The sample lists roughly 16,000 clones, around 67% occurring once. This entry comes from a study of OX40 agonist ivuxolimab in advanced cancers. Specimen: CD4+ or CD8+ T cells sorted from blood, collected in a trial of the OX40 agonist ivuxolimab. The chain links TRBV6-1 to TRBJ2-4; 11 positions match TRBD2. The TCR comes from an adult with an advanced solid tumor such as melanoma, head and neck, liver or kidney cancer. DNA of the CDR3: TGTGCCAGCAGTGAGCTACCGGGACTAGCGGCCGCCAAAAACATTCAGTACTTC. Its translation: CASSELPGLAAAKNIQYF.